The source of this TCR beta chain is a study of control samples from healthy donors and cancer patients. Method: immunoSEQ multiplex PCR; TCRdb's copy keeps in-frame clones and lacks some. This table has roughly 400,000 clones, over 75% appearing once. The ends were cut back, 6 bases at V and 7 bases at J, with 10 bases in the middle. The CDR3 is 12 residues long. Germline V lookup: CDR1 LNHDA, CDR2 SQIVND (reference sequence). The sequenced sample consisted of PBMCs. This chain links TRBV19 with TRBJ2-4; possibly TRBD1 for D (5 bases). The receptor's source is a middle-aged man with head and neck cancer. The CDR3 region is CASSRVENIQYF. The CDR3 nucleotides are TGTGCCAGTAGCAGGGTAGAGAACATTCAGTACTTC.